This TCR beta chain was sequenced in a study of T cell repertoires in cytomegalovirus infection. Study-level information: Public TCR beta signatures were indicative of both CMV infection and a matching HLA type. Study-wide results and caveats: CMV-specific TCR beta clonotypes restricted by HLA-C were the ones dominating the ex vivo response. Pooled public TCR beta family frequency picked out CMV carriers with the relevant HLA.

TCRdb reprocessed the reads with MiXCR, giving one entry per CDR3 protein. Of just over 300,000 distinct CDR3 sequences listed, 17% are singletons. Trimming removed 8 bases from V and 0 bases from J, with 17 bases in between. The V gene's germline CDR1 is SGHVS and CDR2 FQNEAQ. The CDR3 is 15 residues long. This clonotype occurred many times. The antigen is undetermined. Material: PBMCs. The rearrangement joins TRBV7-8 to TRBJ2-7; D is unresolved. The TCR was taken from a human donor in good health (CMV status not recorded). Some clones in this sample may be carry-over from other donors' samples. DNA for the CDR3: TGTGCCAGCGCACCCTTTTCCAGGAGCTCCTACGAGCAGTACTTC. Amino acids: CASAPFSRSSYEQYF.